This T cell receptor (beta chain) was retrieved from a study of blood T cell repertoires in COVID-19. Here immunoSEQ multiplex PCR was the method, and the copy in TCRdb shows in-frame clones only, minus some. Of 250,000 to 300,000 clones in the sample, roughly 91% were seen once. Germline V lookup: CDR1 SGDLS, CDR2 YYNGEE. The CDR3 has 14 amino acids. V was trimmed by 1 base and J by 9 bases, leaving 11 bases between them. The receptor was derived from a man aged 40-49 years who had recovered from COVID-19. The sequenced material came from PBMCs or T cells enriched from blood (not recorded which). The chain carries TRBV9 and TRBJ1-6, with a tentative D call TRBD1 (5 bases). The CDR3 coding sequence is TGTGCCAGCAGCGTACAGGGTTTTGGTTCACCCCTCCACTTT. Translation: CASSVQGFGSPLHF.